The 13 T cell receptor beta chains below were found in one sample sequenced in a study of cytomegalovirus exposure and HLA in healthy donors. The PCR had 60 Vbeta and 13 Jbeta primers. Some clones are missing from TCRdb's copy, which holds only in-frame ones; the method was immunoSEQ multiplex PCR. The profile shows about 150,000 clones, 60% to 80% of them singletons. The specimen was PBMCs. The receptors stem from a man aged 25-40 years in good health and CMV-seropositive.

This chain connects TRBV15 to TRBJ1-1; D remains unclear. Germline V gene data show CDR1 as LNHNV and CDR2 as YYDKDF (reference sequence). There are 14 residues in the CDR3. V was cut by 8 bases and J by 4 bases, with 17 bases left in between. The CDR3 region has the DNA TGTGCCACCTCGAGAGGCCGTTTTCGCACTGAAGCTTTCTTT. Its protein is CATSRGRFRTEAFF.

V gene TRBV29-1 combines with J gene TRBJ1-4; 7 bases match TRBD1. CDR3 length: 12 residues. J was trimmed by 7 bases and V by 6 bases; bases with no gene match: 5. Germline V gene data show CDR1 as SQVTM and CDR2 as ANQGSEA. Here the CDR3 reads CSVRTGGEKLFF. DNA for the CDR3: TGCAGCGTAAGGACAGGCGGTGAAAAACTGTTTTTT.

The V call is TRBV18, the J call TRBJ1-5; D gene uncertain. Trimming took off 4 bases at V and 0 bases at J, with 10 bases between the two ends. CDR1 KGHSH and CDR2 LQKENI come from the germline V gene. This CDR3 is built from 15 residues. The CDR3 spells CASSLDQDSNQPQHF. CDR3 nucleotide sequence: TGTGCCAGCTCACTTGATCAGGATAGCAATCAGCCCCAGCATTTT.

The CDR3 sequence: CSVTQGVSYEQYF. CDR3 DNA: TGCAGCGTGACCCAGGGGGTCTCCTACGAGCAGTACTTC. The chain is built from TRBV29-1 and TRBJ2-7, with 7 bases identical to TRBD1. Germline values: CDR1 SQVTM, CDR2 ANQGSEA. V was clipped by 6 bases and J by 0 bases; unmatched bases: 5. This CDR3 contains 13 residues.

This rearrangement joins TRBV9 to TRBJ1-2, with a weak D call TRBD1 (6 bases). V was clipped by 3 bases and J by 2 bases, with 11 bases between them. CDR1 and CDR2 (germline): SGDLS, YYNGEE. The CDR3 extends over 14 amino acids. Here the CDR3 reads CASSAGGLNYGYTF. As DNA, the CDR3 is TGTGCCAGCAGCGCTGGGGGCCTCAACTATGGCTACACCTTC. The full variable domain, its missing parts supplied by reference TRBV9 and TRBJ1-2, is DSGVTQTPKHLITATGQRVTLRCSPRSGDLSVYWYQQSLDQGLQFLIQYYNGEERAKGNILERFSAQQFPDLHSELNLSSLELGDSALYFCASSAGGLNYGYTFGSGTRLTVV.

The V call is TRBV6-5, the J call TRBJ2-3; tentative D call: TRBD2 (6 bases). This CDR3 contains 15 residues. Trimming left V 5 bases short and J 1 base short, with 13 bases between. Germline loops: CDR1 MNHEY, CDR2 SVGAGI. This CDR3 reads CASSLSGLGTDTQYF. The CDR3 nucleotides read TGTGCCAGCAGTCTCTCGGGACTGGGCACAGATACGCAGTATTTT.

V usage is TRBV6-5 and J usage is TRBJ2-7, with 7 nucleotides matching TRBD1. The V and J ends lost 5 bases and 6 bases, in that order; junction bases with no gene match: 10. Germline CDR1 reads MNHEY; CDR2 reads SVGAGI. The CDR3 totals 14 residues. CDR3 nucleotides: TGTGCCAGCAGTCCGGGGACAGCCTCCCTCGAGCAGTACTTC. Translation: CASSPGTASLEQYF.

CDR3: CATLPRGSGGGTDTQYF. The DNA for the CDR3 is TGTGCCACCCTGCCCCGTGGGAGTGGAGGTGGCACAGATACGCAGTATTTT. The J gene is TRBJ2-3, the V gene TRBV2; possibly TRBD2 for D (5 bases). Between the trimmed V and J ends, which lost 10 bases and 1 base, there was a span of 24 bases. The CDR3 consists of 17 residues. In germline, CDR1 is SNHLY, CDR2 FYNNEI.

The CDR3 is CASSLTPGHYEQYF. CDR3 DNA: TGTGCCAGCAGTTTAACGCCAGGGCACTACGAGCAGTACTTC. The V call is TRBV27, the J call TRBJ2-5; possibly TRBD1 for D (5 bases). TRBJ2-7 explains the end of the DNA better; the J call may be wrong. This CDR3 has 14 residues. In germline, CDR1 is MNHEY, CDR2 SMNVEV (reference sequence).

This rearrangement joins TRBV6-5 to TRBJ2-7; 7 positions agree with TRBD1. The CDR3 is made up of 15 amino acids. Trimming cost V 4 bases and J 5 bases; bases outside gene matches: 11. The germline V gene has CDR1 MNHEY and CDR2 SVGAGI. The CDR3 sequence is CASSFSQGPLNEQYF. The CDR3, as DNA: TGTGCCAGCAGTTTCTCACAGGGGCCACTGAACGAGCAGTACTTC.

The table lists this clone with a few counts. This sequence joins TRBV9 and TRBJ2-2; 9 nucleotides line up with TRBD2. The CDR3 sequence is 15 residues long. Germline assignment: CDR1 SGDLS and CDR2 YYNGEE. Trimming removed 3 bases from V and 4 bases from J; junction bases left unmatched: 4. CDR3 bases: TGTGCCAGCAGCGATAGCGGGAGCGGCACCGGGGAGCTGTTTTTT. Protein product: CASSDSGSGTGELFF.

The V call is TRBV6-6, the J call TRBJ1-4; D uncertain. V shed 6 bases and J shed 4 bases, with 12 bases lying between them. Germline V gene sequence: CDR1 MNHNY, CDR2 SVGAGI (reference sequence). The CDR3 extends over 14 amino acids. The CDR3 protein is CASSSGSINEKLFF. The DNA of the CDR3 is TGTGCCAGCAGCTCCGGGTCCATTAATGAAAAACTGTTTTTT.

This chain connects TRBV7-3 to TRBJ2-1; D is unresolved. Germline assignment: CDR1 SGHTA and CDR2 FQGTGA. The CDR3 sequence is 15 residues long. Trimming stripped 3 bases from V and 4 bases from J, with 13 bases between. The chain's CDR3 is CASSFIRGKYNEQFF. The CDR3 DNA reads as TGTGCCAGCAGCTTTATTCGCGGAAAGTACAATGAGCAGTTCTTC.